The present T cell receptor beta chain was sequenced within a study of cytomegalovirus exposure and HLA in healthy donors. The CDR3 spans 14 residues. V lost 6 bases to trimming and J lost 5 bases; unmatched junction nucleotides: 7. CDR1 is MNHNS, CDR2 SASEGT, per germline. About this clone: Antigen specificity is unknown.

The study ran its PCR with 60 Vbeta and 13 Jbeta primers. Profiled with immunoSEQ multiplex PCR; TCRdb holds only in-frame clones, not every one. Here the sample spans about 140,000 clones, more than 75% being singletons. Whole-study results and caveats: Per a later analysis, roughly 17,000 TCR beta sequences showed association with HLA alleles at 0.05 false discovery rate. A later analysis showed TCR association rates differing by HLA locus, peaking at DRB1 and lowest at HLA-C. Later, an analysis showed that TCR beta chains associated with HLA were more clonally expanded than others that were equally common. Reports indicate that TCR beta sequences accurately predicted the HLA-A and HLA-B alleles of most subjects.

This sequence was found in a female donor in good health and CMV-seronegative. The specimen sequenced was PBMCs. V is TRBV6-1 and J is TRBJ2-5; 9 bases agree with TRBD2. CDR3 DNA: TGTGCCAGCAGGCCCAGGAGCGGGAGGGAGACCCAGTACTTC. This sequence encodes CASRPRSGRETQYF.